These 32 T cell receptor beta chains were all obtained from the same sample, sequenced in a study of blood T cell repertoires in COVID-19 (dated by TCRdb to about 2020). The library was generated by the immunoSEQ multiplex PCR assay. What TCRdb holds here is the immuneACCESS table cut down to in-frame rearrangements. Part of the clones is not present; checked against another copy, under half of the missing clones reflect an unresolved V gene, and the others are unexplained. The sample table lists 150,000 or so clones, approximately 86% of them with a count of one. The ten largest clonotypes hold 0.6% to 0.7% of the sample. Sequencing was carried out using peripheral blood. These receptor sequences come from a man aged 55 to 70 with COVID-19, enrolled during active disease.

The CDR3 nucleotides read TGTGCCAGCAGCCAAGTTTACGGGGGGCCCCACACCGGGGAGCTGTTTTTT. It yields the protein CASSQVYGGPHTGELFF. The rearrangement joins TRBV3-1 (or the pseudogene TRBV3-2) to TRBJ2-2; D is possibly TRBD2 (7 bases). V lost 1 base and J 3 bases, leaving 15 bases between the germline ends. CDR1 is LGHDT and CDR2 is YNNKEL in the germline V gene (reference sequence). This CDR3 is built from 17 residues.

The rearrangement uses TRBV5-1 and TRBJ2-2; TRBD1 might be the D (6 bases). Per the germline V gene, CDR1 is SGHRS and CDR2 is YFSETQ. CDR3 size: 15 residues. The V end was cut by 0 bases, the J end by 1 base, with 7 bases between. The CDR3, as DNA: TGCGCCAGCAGCTTGGTGGGACAGAACACCGGGGAGCTGTTTTTT. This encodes CASSLVGQNTGELFF.

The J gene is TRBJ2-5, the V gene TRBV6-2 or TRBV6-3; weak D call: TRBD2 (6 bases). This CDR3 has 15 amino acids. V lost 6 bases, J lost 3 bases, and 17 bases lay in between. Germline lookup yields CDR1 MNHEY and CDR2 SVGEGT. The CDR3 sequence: CASSTGGSTKETQYF. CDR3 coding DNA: TGTGCCAGCAGCACCGGAGGGAGTACAAAAGAGACCCAGTACTTC.

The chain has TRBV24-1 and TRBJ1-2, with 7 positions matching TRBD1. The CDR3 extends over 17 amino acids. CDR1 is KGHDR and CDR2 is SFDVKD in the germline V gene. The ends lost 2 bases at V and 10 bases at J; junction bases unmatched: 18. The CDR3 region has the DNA TGTGCCACCAGTGATTCAAGGGACAGCCTCATCCCTTCTGTCTACACCTTC. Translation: CATSDSRDSLIPSVYTF.

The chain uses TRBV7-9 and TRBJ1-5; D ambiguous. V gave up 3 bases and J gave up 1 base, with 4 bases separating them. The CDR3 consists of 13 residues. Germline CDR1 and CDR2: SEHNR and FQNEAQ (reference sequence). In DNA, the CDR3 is TGTGCCAGCAGCTTTCAGAGCAATCAGCCCCAGCATTTT. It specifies CASSFQSNQPQHF.

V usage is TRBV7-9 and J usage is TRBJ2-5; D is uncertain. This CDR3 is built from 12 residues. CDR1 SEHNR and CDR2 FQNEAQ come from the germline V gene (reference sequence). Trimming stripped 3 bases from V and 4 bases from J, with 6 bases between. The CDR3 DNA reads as TGTGCCAGCAGCTTTGTGCGAGAGACCCAGTACTTC. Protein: CASSFVRETQYF.

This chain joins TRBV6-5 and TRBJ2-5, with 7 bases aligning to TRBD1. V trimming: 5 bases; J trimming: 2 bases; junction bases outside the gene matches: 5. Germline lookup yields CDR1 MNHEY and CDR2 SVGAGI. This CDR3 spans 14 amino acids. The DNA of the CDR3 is TGTGCCAGCAGTCCGACAGGGCATCAAGAGACCCAGTACTTC. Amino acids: CASSPTGHQETQYF.

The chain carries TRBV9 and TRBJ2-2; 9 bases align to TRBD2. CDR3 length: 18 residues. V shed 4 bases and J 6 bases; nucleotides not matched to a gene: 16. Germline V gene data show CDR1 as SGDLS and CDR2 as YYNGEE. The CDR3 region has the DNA TGTGCCAGCAGCCCGACTAGCGGCACACTGATAGGAGCCGGGGAGCTGTTTTTT. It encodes CASSPTSGTLIGAGELFF.

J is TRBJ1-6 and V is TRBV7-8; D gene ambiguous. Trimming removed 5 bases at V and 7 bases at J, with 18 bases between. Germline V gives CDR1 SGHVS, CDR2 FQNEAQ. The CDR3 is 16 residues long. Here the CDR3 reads CASSDRSGGANSPLHF. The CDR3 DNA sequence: TGTGCCAGCAGCGACCGCAGTGGCGGAGCGAATTCACCCCTCCACTTT. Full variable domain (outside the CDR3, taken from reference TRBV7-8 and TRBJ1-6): GAGVSQSPRYKVAKRGQDVALRCDPISGHVSLFWYQQALGQGPEFLTYFQNEAQLDKSGLPSDRFFAERPEGSVSTLKIQRTQQEDSAVYLCASSDRSGGANSPLHFGNGTRLTVT.

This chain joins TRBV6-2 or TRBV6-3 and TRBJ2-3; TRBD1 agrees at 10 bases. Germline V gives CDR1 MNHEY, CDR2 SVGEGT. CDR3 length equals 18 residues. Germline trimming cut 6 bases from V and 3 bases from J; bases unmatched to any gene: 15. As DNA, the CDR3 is TGTGCCAGCAGCCGGGGACAGGGGATGTCGTTGGTGACAGATACGCAGTATTTT. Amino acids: CASSRGQGMSLVTDTQYF.

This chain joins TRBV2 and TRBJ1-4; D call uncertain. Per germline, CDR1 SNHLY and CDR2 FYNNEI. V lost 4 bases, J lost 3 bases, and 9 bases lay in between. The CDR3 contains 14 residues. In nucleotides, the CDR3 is TGTGCCAGCAGTGCCCTCGGGGCTAATGAAAAACTGTTTTTT. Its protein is CASSALGANEKLFF.

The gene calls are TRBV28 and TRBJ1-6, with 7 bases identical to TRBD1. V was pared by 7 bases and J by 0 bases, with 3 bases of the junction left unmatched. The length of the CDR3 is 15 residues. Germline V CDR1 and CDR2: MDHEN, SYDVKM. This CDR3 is CASKQGSSYNSPLHF. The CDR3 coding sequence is TGTGCCAGCAAACAGGGGAGCTCCTATAATTCACCCCTCCACTTT. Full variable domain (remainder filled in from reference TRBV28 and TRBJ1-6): DVKVTQSSRYLVKRTGEKVFLECVQDMDHENMFWYRQDPGLGLRLIYFSYDVKMKEKGDIPEGYSVSREKKERFSLILESASTNQTSMYLCASKQGSSYNSPLHFGNGTRLTVT.

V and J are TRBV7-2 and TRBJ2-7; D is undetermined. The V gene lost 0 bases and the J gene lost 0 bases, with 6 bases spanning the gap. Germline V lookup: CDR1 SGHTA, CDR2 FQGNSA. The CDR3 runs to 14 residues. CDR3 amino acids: CASSLAYNSYEQYF. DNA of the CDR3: TGTGCCAGCAGCTTAGCGTACAACTCCTACGAGCAGTACTTC.

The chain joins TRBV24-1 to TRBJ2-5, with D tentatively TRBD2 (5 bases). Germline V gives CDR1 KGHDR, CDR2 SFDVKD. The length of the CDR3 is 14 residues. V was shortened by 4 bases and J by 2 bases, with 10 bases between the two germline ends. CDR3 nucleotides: TGTGCCACCAGTGAATCGGGAAAACAAGAGACCCAGTACTTC. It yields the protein CATSESGKQETQYF.

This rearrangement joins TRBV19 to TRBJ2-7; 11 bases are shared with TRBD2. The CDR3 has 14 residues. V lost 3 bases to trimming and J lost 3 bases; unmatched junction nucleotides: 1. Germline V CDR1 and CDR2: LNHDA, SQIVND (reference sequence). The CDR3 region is CASSMLAGGYEQYF. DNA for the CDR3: TGTGCCAGTAGTATGCTAGCGGGAGGCTACGAGCAGTACTTC. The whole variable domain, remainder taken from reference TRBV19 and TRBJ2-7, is DGGITQSPKYLFRKEGQNVTLSCEQNLNHDAMYWYRQDPGQGLRLIYYSQIVNDFQKGDIAEGYSVSREKKESFPLTVTSAQKNPTAFYLCASSMLAGGYEQYFGPGTRLTVT.

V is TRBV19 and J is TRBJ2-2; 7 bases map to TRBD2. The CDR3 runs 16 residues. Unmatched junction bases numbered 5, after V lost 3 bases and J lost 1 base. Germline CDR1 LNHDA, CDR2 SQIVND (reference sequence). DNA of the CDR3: TGTGCCAGTAGTATTGGCGCTAGCGGGAACACCGGGGAGCTGTTTTTT. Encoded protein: CASSIGASGNTGELFF.

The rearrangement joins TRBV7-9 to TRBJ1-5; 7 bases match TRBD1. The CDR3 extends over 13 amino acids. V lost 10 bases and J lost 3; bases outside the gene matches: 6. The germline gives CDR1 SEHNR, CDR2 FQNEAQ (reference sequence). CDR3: CATTRGDNQPQHF. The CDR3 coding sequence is TGTGCCACCACCAGGGGGGACAATCAGCCCCAGCATTTT.

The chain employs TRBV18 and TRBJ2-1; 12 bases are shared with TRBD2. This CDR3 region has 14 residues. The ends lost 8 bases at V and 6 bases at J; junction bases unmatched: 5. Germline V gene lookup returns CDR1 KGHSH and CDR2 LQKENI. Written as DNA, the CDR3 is TGTGCCAGCCAGACTAGCGGGGGTCTCAATGAGCAGTTCTTC. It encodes CASQTSGGLNEQFF. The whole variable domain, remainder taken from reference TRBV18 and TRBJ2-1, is NAGVMQNPRHLVRRRGQEARLRCSPMKGHSHVYWYRQLPEEGLKFMVYLQKENIIDESGMPKERFSAEFPKEGPSILRIQQVVRGDSAAYFCASQTSGGLNEQFFGPGTRLTVL.

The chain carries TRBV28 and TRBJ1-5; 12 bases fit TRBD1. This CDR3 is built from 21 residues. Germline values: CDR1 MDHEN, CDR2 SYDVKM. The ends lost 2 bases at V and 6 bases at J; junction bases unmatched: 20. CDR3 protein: CASSLVMGSPGQGAQGQPQHF. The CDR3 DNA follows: TGTGCCAGCAGTTTAGTTATGGGGTCTCCGGGACAGGGGGCGCAGGGTCAGCCCCAGCATTTT. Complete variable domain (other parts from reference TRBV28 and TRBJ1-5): DVKVTQSSRYLVKRTGEKVFLECVQDMDHENMFWYRQDPGLGLRLIYFSYDVKMKEKGDIPEGYSVSREKKERFSLILESASTNQTSMYLCASSLVMGSPGQGAQGQPQHFGDGTRLSIL.

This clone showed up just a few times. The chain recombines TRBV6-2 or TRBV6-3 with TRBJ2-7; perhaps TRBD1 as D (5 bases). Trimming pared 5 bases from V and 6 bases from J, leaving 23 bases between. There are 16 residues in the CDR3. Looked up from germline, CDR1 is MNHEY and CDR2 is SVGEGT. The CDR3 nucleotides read TGTGCCAGCAGTCTCCCTGATTTGAGGTTGGGGCGCGAGCAGTACTTC. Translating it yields CASSLPDLRLGREQYF.

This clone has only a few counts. The CDR3 bases are TGTGCCAGCAGTGAAGGCGGGGACACCGGGGAGCTGTTTTTT. Its protein is CASSEGGDTGELFF. The gene calls are TRBV6-4 and TRBJ2-2; tentatively, D is TRBD2 (6 bases). The length of the CDR3 is 14 residues. The germline CDR1 and CDR2 sequences are MRHNA and SNTAGT. Between the trimmed V and J ends, which lost 3 bases and 3 bases, there was a span of 8 bases.

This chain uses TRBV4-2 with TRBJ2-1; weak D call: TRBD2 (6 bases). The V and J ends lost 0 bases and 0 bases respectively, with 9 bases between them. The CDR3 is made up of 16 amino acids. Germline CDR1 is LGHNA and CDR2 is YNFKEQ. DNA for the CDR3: TGTGCCAGCAGCCAAGAAGGGACTGGCTCCTACAATGAGCAGTTCTTC. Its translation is CASSQEGTGSYNEQFF.

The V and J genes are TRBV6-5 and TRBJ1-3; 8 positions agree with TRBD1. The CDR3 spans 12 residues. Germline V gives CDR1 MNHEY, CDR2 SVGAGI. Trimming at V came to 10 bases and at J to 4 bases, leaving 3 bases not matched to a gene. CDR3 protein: CATRTGGNTIYF. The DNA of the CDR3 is TGTGCCACCCGGACAGGGGGAAACACCATATATTTT.

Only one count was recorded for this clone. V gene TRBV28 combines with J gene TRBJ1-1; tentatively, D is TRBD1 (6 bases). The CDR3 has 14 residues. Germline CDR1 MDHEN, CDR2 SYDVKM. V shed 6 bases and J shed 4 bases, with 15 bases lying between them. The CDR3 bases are TGTGCCAGCAGGTACAGCGGACAGTTCACTGAAGCTTTCTTT. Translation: CASRYSGQFTEAFF.

The CDR3 DNA is TGTGCCAGCTCACCACTGGGCGGGGGGAGGTACGAGCAGTACTTC. Translated: CASSPLGGGRYEQYF. The V and J genes are TRBV18 and TRBJ2-7, with TRBD2 matching over 8 bases. Trimming at V came to 1 base and at J to 4 bases, leaving 6 bases not matched to a gene. Germline lookup yields CDR1 KGHSH and CDR2 LQKENI. The CDR3 has 15 residues.

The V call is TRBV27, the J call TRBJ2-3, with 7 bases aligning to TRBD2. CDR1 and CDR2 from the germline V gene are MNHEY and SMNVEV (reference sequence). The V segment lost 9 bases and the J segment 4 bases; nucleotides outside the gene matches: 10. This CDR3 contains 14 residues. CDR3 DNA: TGTGCCAGTCTAGGGACGGGGAGGGCAGATACGCAGTATTTT. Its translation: CASLGTGRADTQYF.

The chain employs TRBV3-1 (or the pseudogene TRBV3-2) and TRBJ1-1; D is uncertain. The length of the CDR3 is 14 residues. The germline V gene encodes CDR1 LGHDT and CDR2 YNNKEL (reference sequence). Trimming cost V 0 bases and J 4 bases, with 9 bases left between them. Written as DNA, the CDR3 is TGTGCCAGCAGCCAAGACCGGAGGCTCACTGAAGCTTTCTTT. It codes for CASSQDRRLTEAFF.

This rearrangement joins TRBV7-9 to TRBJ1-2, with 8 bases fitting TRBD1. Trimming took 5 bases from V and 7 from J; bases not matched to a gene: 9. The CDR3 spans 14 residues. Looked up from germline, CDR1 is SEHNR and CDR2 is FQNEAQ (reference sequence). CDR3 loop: CASSLDTGGAGYTF. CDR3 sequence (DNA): TGTGCCAGCAGCCTCGATACAGGGGGGGCTGGCTACACCTTC.

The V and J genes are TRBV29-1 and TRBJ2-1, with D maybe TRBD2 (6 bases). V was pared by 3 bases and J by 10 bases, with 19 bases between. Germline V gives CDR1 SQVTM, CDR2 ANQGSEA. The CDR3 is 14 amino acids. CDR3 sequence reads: CSVDTGAVVGEQFF. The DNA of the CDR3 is TGCAGCGTTGATACGGGAGCGGTGGTTGGGGAGCAGTTCTTC.

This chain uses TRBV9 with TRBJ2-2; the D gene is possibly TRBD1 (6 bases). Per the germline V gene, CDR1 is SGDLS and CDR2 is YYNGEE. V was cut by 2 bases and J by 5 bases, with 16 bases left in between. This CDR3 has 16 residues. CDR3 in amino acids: CASSVGRGGNTGELFF. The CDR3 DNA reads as TGTGCCAGCAGCGTGGGCAGGGGTGGTAATACCGGGGAGCTGTTTTTT. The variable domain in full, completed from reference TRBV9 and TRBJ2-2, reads DSGVTQTPKHLITATGQRVTLRCSPRSGDLSVYWYQQSLDQGLQFLIQYYNGEERAKGNILERFSAQQFPDLHSELNLSSLELGDSALYFCASSVGRGGNTGELFFGEGSRLTVL.

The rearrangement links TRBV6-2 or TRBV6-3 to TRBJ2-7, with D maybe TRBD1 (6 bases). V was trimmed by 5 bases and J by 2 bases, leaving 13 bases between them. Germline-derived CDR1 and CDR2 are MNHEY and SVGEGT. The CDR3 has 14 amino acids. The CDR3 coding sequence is TGTGCCAGCAGTCAGAACCGGGACACCTACGAGCAGTACTTC. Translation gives CASSQNRDTYEQYF.

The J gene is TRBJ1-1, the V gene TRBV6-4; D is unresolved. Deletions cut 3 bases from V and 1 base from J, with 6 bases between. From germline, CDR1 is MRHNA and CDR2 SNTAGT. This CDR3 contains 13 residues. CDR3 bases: TGTGCCAGCAGTGAGGCACCGAACACTGAAGCTTTCTTT. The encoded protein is CASSEAPNTEAFF.